The present T cell receptor (beta chain) was sequenced within a study of T cells in Graves' hyperthyroidism and ophthalmopathy. On this clonotype: As yet, its antigen is unknown.

The study, taken as a whole, reports: In the blood, most expanded thyroid clonotypes above 0.001 appeared as well. Ophthalmopathy and stable hyperthyroidism were told apart by a 13 V-J model.

Diagnosis relied on clinical symptoms, serum thyroxine and TRAb, thyroid ultrasound and orbital computed tomography. The CDR3 is 17 residues long. From germline, CDR1 is SEHNR and CDR2 FQNEAQ (reference sequence). Trimming cost V 6 bases and J 3 bases; bases outside gene matches: 14. Using RNA transcripts as the source, TCR beta CDR3 regions were amplified. First-round RT-PCR targeting the TCR CDR3 was performed with the HTBI primer set. TCRdb reanalysed the multiplex PCR reads using MiXCR and keeps one entry per CDR3 protein. The repertoire holds a few hundred thousand distinct CDR3 sequences, with under 60% as singletons.

The sequenced material came from peripheral blood or thyroid tissue (not recorded which). The origin of this receptor is an adult woman with Graves' disease, either hyperthyroidism or ophthalmopathy (not recorded which). This chain links TRBV7-9 with TRBJ2-7; 10 positions match TRBD2. This chain's CDR3 is CASSPSWLASGSYEQYF. The CDR3 region has the DNA TGTGCCAGCAGTCCGTCTTGGTTAGCTAGCGGGAGCTACGAGCAGTACTTC. Filled out from reference TRBV7-9 and TRBJ2-7, the complete variable domain reads DTGVSQNPRHKITKRGQNVTFRCDPISEHNRLYWYRQTLGQGPEFLTYFQNEAQLEKSRLLSDRFSAERPKGSFSTLEIQRTEQGDSAMYLCASSPSWLASGSYEQYFGPGTRLTVT.